What follows describes a single T cell receptor (beta chain). Here immunoSEQ multiplex PCR was the method, and the copy in TCRdb shows in-frame clones only, minus some. Here the sample spans 100,000 to 150,000 clones, 90% being singletons. These data originate in a study of T cell responses to AZD1222 COVID-19 vaccine. This sample comprised peripheral blood, obtained on day 0 of AZD1222 vaccination. The sequence came from an adult in good health.

As DNA, the CDR3 is TGTGCCACCAGCAGAAGTCCCCAAGAGACCCAGTACTTC. It specifies CATSRSPQETQYF. The chain joins TRBV15 to TRBJ2-5; no clear D gene. The CDR3 consists of 13 residues. Germline V gives CDR1 LNHNV, CDR2 YYDKDF (reference sequence). V lost 2 bases and J 1 base, leaving 5 bases between the germline ends.